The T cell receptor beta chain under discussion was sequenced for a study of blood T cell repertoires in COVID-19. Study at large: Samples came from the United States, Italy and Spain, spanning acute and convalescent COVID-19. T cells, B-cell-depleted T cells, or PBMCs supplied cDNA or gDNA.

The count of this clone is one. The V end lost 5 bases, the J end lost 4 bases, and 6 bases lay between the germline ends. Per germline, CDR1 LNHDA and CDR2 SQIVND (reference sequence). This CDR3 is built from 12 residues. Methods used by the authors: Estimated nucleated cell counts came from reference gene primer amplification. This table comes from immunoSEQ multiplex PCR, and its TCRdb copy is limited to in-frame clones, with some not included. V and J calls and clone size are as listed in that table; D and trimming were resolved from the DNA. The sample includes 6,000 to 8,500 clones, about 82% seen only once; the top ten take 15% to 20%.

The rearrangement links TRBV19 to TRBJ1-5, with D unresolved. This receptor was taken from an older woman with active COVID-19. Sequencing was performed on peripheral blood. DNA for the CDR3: TGTGCCAGTAGTCTCCGGAATCAGCCCCAGCATTTT. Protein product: CASSLRNQPQHF.